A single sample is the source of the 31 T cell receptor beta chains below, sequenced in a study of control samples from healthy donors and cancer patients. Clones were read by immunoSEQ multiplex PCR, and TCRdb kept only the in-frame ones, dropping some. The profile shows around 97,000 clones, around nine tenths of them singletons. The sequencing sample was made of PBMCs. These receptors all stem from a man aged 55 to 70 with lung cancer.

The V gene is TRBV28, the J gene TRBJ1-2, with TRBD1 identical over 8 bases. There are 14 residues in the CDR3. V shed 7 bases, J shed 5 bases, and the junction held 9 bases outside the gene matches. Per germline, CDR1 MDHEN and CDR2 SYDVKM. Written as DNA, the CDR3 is TGTGCCAGCAAGTGGGACAGGCCGCCTTATGGCTACACCTTC. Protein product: CASKWDRPPYGYTF.

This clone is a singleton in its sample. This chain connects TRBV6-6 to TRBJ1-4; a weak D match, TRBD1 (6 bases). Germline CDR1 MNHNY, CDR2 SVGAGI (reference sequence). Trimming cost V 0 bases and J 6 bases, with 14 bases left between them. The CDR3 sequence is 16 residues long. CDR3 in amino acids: CASSYSRGGRDEKLFF. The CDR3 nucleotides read TGTGCCAGCAGTTACTCTAGGGGGGGGCGCGATGAAAAACTGTTTTTT.

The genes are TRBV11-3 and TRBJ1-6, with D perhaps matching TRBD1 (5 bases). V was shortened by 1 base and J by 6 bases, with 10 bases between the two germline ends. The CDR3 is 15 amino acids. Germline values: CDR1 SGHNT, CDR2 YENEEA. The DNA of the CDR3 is TGTGCCAGCAGCTTAGGGGGCCTATCTAATTCACCCCTCCACTTT. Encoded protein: CASSLGGLSNSPLHF.

CDR3 protein: CASSLAGAEGEQFF. The CDR3 nucleotides read TGTGCCAGCAGCTTGGCGGGGGCGGAAGGTGAGCAGTTCTTC. This chain uses TRBV5-4 with TRBJ2-1; perhaps D is TRBD1 or TRBD2 (6 bases each). The CDR3 has 14 amino acids. Trimming shortened V by 0 bases and J by 9 bases, and 13 bases separated the two germline ends. CDR1 is SGHNT and CDR2 is YYREEE in the germline V gene (reference sequence).

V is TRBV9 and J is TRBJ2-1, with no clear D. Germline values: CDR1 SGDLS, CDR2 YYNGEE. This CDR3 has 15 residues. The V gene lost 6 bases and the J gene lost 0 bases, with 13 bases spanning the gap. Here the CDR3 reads CASNGRKSSYNEQFF. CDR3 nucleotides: TGTGCCAGCAACGGACGAAAGAGCTCCTACAATGAGCAGTTCTTC.

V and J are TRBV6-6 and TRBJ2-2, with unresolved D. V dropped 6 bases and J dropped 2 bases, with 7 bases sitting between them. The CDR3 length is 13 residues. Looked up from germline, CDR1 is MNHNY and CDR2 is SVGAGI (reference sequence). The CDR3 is CASRTSNTGELFF. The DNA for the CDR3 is TGTGCCAGCAGGACATCCAACACCGGGGAGCTGTTTTTT.

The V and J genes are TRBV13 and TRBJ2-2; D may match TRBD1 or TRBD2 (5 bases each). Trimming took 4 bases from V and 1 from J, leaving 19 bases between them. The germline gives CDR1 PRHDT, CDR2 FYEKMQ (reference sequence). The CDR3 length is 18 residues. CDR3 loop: CASSSAMRGEGNTGELFF. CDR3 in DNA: TGTGCCAGCAGCTCCGCCATGAGGGGCGAAGGGAACACCGGGGAGCTGTTTTTT.

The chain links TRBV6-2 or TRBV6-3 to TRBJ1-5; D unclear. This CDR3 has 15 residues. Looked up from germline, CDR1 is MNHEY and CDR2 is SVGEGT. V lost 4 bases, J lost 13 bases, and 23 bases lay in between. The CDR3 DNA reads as TGTGCCAGCAGTTCCCCCGACAAACTTTTGTCTCCTCAGCATTTT. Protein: CASSSPDKLLSPQHF.

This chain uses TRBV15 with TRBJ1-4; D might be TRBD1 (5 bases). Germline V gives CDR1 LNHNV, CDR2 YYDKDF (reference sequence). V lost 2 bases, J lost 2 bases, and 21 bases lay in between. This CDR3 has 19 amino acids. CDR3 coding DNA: TGTGCCACCAGCAGACAAGTCCCTGGGGGACCTTGGACTAATGAAAAACTGTTTTTT. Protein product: CATSRQVPGGPWTNEKLFF.

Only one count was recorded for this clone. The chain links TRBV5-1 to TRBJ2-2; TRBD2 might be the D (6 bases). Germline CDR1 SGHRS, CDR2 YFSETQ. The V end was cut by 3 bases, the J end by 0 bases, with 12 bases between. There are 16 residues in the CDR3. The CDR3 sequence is CASSSGLSANTGELFF. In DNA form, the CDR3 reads TGCGCCAGCAGCTCGGGACTGAGCGCGAACACCGGGGAGCTGTTTTTT.

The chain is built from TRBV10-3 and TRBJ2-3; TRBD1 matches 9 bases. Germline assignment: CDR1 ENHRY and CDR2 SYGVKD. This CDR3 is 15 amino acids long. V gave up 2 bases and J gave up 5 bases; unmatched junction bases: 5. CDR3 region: CAISEPGQGKDTQYF. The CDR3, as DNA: TGTGCCATCAGTGAGCCCGGACAGGGGAAAGATACGCAGTATTTT.

This chain's CDR3 is CASSLEGPSTEAFF. In DNA, the CDR3 is TGTGCCAGCAGCTTAGAAGGTCCGAGCACTGAAGCTTTCTTT. V usage is TRBV7-9 and J usage is TRBJ1-1; no clear D gene. V dropped 1 base and J dropped 4 bases, with 10 bases sitting between them. Germline V gives CDR1 SEHNR, CDR2 FQNEAQ (reference sequence). This CDR3 has 14 residues.

The CDR3, as DNA: TGTGCCAGCAGCTCCCGGACAGACTACGAGCAGTACGTC. This translates into CASSSRTDYEQYV. This chain joins TRBV21-1 and TRBJ2-7; TRBD1 is the table's D call and was not checked against the DNA. TRBV21-1 is termed a pseudogene. The CDR3 loop spans 13 amino acids.

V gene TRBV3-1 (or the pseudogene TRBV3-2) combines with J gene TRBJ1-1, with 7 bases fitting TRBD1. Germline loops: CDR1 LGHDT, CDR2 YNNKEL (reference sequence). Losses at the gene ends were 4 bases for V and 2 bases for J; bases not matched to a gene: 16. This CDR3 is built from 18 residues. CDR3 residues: CASSPRRDRPYYNTEAFF. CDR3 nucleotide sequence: TGTGCCAGCAGCCCTAGAAGGGACAGACCTTACTATAACACTGAAGCTTTCTTT.

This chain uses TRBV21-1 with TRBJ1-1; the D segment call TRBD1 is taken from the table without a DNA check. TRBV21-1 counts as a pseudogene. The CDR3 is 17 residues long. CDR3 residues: CASSGGGHLLMNTEAFF. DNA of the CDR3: TGTGCCAGCAGCGGTGGGGGACACCTGCTTATGAACACTGAAGCTTTCTTT.

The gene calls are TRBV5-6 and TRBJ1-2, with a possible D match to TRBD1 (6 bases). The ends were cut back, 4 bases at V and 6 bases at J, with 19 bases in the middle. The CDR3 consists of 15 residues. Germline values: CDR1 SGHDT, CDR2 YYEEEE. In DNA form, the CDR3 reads TGTGCCAGCAGCAGACTTAACAGGGAAGAGGATGGCTACACCTTC. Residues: CASSRLNREEDGYTF.

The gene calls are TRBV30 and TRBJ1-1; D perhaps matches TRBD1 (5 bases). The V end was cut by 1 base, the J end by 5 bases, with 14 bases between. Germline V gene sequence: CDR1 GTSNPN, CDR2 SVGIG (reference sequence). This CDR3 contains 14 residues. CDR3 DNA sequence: TGTGCCTGGAGTGCTTCGACAGTGGGGACTGAAGCTTTCTTT. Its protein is CAWSASTVGTEAFF.

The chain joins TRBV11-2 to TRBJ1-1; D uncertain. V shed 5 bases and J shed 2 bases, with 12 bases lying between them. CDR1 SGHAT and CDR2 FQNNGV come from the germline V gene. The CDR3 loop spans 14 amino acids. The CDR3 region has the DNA TGTGCCAGCAGCCACGGAGAGATAAACACTGAAGCTTTCTTT. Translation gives CASSHGEINTEAFF.

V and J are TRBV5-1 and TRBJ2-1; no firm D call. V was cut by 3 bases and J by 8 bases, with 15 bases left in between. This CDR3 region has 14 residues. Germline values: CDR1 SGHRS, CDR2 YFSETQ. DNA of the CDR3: TGCGCCAGCAGCTCCGGACCCCCCCCAGATGAGCAGTTCTTC. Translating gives CASSSGPPPDEQFF. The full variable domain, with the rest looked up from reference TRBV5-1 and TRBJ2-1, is KAGVTQTPRYLIKTRGQQVTLSCSPISGHRSVSWYQQTPGQGLQFLFEYFSETQRNKGNFPGRFSGRQFSNSRSEMNVSTLELGDSALYLCASSSGPPPDEQFFGPGTRLTVL.

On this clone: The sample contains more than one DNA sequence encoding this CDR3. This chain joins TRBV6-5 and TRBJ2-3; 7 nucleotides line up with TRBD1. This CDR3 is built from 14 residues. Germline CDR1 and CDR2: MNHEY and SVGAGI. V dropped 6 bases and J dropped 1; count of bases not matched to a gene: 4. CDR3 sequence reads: CASRLTGGTDTQYF. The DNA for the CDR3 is TGTGCCAGCAGACTCACAGGGGGCACAGATACGCAGTATTTT.

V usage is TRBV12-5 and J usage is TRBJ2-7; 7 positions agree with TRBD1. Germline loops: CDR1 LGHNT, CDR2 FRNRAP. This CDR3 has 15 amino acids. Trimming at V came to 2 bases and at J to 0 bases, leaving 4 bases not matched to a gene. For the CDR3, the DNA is TGTGCTAGTGGTTTGAGACAGGGTCTCTCCTACGAGCAGTACGTC. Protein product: CASGLRQGLSYEQYV.

CDR3 amino acids: CSVEDRTREDYGYTF. In DNA form, the CDR3 reads TGCAGCGTTGAAGATCGTACCAGGGAGGACTATGGCTACACCTTC. The gene calls are TRBV29-1 and TRBJ1-2; D perhaps matches TRBD1 (5 bases). V was trimmed by 0 bases and J by 3 bases, leaving 14 bases between them. CDR3 length: 15 residues. The germline gives CDR1 SQVTM, CDR2 ANQGSEA.

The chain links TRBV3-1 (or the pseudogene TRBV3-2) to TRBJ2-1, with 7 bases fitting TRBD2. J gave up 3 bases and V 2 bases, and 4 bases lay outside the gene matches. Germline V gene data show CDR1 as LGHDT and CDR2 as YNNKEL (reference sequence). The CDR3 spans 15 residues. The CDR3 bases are TGTGCCAGCAGCCAAACCCTAGCGGACTACAATGAGCAGTTCTTC. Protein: CASSQTLADYNEQFF.

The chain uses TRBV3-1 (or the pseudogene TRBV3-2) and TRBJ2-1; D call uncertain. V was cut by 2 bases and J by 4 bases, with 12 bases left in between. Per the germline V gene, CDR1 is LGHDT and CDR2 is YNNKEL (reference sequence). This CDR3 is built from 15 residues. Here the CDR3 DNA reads TGTGCCAGCAGCCAATCCAGGCAAGTATACAATGAGCAGTTCTTC. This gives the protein CASSQSRQVYNEQFF.

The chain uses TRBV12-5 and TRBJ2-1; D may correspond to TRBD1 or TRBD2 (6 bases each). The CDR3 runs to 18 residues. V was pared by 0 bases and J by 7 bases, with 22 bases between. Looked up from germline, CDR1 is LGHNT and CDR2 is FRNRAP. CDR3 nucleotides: TGTGCTAGTGGTTTGGTACCGGATGGGGGCGCGGGGTCGAATGAGCAGTTCTTC. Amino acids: CASGLVPDGGAGSNEQFF.

The CDR3 nucleotides are TGTGCCAGCAGCCAGGGATTGCCCTACGAGCAGTACTTC. This encodes CASSQGLPYEQYF. V usage is TRBV14 and J usage is TRBJ2-7; D remains ambiguous. This CDR3 region has 13 residues. In germline, CDR1 is SGHDN, CDR2 FVKESK. With 3 bases removed from V and 2 bases from J, the gap between germline ends came to 8 bases.

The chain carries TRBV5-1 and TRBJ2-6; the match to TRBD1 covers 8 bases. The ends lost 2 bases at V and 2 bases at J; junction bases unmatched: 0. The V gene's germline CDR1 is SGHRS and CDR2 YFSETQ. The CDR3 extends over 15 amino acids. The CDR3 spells CASSLQGAGANVLTF. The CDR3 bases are TGCGCCAGCAGCTTACAGGGGGCTGGGGCCAACGTCCTGACTTTC.

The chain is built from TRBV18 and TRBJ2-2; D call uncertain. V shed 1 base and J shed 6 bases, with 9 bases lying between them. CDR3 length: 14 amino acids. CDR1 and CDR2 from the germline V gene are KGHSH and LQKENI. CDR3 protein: CASSPLVSSGELFF. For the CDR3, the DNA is TGTGCCAGCTCACCACTGGTTAGTTCCGGGGAGCTGTTTTTT.

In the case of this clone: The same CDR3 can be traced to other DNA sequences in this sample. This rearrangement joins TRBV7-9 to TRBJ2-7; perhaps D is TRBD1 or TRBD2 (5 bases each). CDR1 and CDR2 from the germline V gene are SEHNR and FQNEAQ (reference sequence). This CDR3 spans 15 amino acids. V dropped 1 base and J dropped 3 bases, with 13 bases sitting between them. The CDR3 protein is CASSLGDPPIYEQYV. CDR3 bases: TGTGCCAGCAGCTTAGGGGACCCACCCATCTACGAGCAGTACGTC.

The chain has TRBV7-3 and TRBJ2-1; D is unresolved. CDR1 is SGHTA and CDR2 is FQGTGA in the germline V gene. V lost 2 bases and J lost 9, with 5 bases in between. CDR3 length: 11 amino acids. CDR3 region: CASSLFGEQFF. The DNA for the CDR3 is TGTGCCAGCAGCTTATTCGGTGAGCAGTTCTTC.

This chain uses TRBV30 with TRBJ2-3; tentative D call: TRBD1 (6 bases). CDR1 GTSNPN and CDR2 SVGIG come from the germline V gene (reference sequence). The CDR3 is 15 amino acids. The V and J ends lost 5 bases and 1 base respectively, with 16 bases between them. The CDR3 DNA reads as TGTGCCTGGTCCCAGGGGAATCGGGGCACAGATACGCAGTATTTT. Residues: CAWSQGNRGTDTQYF.